This TCR beta chain was recorded in a study of T-cell memory formation after mild COVID-19. One entry per CDR3 protein results from TCRdb running MiXCR on the 5' RACE reads. The sample gives hundreds of thousands of distinct CDR3 sequences, less than 25% of which show up once; around 7.7% is in the top ten. This CDR3 contains 12 residues. V dropped 0 bases and J dropped 6 bases, with 7 bases sitting between them. Per the germline V gene, CDR1 is SGHRS and CDR2 is YFSETQ. This clonotype has a count of ten or more. This TCR derives from an adult woman who had mild COVID-19 (a few samples of this study predate the infection). Cell type and time point are not known. The rearrangement joins TRBV5-1 to TRBJ2-7; D perhaps matches TRBD2 (6 bases). Specimen: PBMCs or a T cell subset sorted from them (not recorded which). In DNA, the CDR3 is TGCGCCAGCAGCTTGGGGAGGGCCGAGCAGTACTTC. Its protein is CASSLGRAEQYF.